Listed here are 10 T cell receptor beta chains from one sample, sequenced in a study of cytomegalovirus exposure and HLA in healthy donors. 60 Vbeta and 13 Jbeta primers were used in PCR. The assay was immunoSEQ multiplex PCR, and TCRdb's table has in-frame clones only and misses some. The sample consists of about 130,000 clones, 70% to 80% of them appearing once. The sequencing sample was made of PBMCs. The receptors come from a man aged 40-49 years in good health and CMV-seropositive.

The chain joins TRBV5-6 to TRBJ2-5, with D possibly TRBD2 on 6 matching bases. The CDR3 is 14 amino acids. V shed 3 bases and J shed 1 base, with 10 bases lying between them. Germline lookup yields CDR1 SGHDT and CDR2 YYEEEE. As DNA, the CDR3 is TGTGCCAGCAGCTGGCGGGACGGCCAAGAGACCCAGTACTTC. Translating it yields CASSWRDGQETQYF.

The rearrangement uses TRBV18 and TRBJ1-1, with D possibly matching TRBD1 (5 bases). Germline lookup yields CDR1 KGHSH and CDR2 LQKENI. CDR3 length: 15 amino acids. Trimming pared 1 base from V and 4 bases from J, leaving 13 bases between. The DNA of the CDR3 is TGTGCCAGCTCACCACTTCCAACTCAGGGCACTGAAGCTTTCTTT. It translates to CASSPLPTQGTEAFF. Full variable domain (outside the CDR3, taken from reference TRBV18 and TRBJ1-1): NAGVMQNPRHLVRRRGQEARLRCSPMKGHSHVYWYRQLPEEGLKFMVYLQKENIIDESGMPKERFSAEFPKEGPSILRIQQVVRGDSAAYFCASSPLPTQGTEAFFGQGTRLTVV.

This clone was observed a single time. The chain combines TRBV7-8 with TRBJ1-1, with a weak D call TRBD1 (6 bases). From germline, CDR1 is SGHVS and CDR2 FQNEAQ. The CDR3 length is 15 residues. V was shortened by 3 bases and J by 1 base, with 12 bases between the two germline ends. CDR3 sequence: CASSLDRVSNTEAFF. CDR3 bases: TGTGCCAGCAGCTTGGACAGAGTCTCGAACACTGAAGCTTTCTTT.

V is TRBV28 and J is TRBJ1-2, with D maybe TRBD1 (6 bases). CDR1 MDHEN and CDR2 SYDVKM come from the germline V gene. The CDR3 consists of 14 residues. Trimming took off 5 bases at V and 4 bases at J, with 14 bases between the two ends. CDR3 in amino acids: CASSNGNRAYGYTF. In nucleotides, the CDR3 is TGTGCCAGCAGTAATGGTAACAGGGCCTATGGCTACACCTTC.

The gene calls are TRBV29-1 and TRBJ2-1, with 9 bases fitting TRBD1. The CDR3 has 13 residues. The J segment lost 5 bases and the V segment lost 5 bases, leaving 4 bases of the junction unmatched. Germline values: CDR1 SQVTM, CDR2 ANQGSEA. The DNA for the CDR3 is TGCAGCGTTTGGAGGGACAGGGACAATGAGCAGTTCTTC. Translated: CSVWRDRDNEQFF.

The chain recombines TRBV6-5 with TRBJ2-1; possibly TRBD2 for D (6 bases). The CDR3 extends over 13 amino acids. With 2 bases removed from V and 7 bases from J, the gap between germline ends came to 9 bases. Germline CDR1 MNHEY, CDR2 SVGAGI. CDR3 in DNA: TGTGCCAGCAGTTACGTCCGGGGGAATGAGCAGTTCTTC. Amino acids: CASSYVRGNEQFF.

The genes are TRBV5-1 and TRBJ2-2, with a possible D match to TRBD1 (6 bases). The V gene lost 2 bases and the J gene lost 0 bases, with 14 bases spanning the gap. CDR1 SGHRS and CDR2 YFSETQ come from the germline V gene. The CDR3 spans 17 residues. The CDR3 protein is CASSFRDTNPNTGELFF. The CDR3 DNA reads TGCGCCAGCAGCTTCCGGGACACCAATCCGAACACCGGGGAGCTGTTTTTT.

The V and J genes are TRBV7-9 and TRBJ1-1; 8 bases are a match to TRBD1. J lost 0 bases, V lost 3 bases, and 3 bases had no gene match. The CDR3 runs 15 residues. Germline loops: CDR1 SEHNR, CDR2 FQNEAQ (reference sequence). DNA for the CDR3: TGTGCCAGCAGCTTCCACAGGGGGGTGAACACTGAAGCTTTCTTT. Translation: CASSFHRGVNTEAFF.

V is TRBV28 and J is TRBJ2-3; 10 nucleotides match TRBD2. Germline trimming cut 3 bases from V and 4 bases from J; bases unmatched to any gene: 10. This CDR3 has 17 residues. Germline CDR1 reads MDHEN; CDR2 reads SYDVKM. CDR3 bases: TGTGCCAGCAGTTTGCGGGCTAGCGGGAGAGGGGCAGATACGCAGTATTTT. Translated, it gives CASSLRASGRGADTQYF.

The rearrangement joins TRBV7-9 to TRBJ2-5, with D tentatively TRBD2 (7 bases). Germline CDR1 SEHNR, CDR2 FQNEAQ (reference sequence). The CDR3 sequence is 18 residues long. Trimming removed 5 bases at V and 5 bases at J, with 27 bases between. The CDR3 sequence is CASSPTPGGGAGWETQYF. As DNA, the CDR3 is TGTGCCAGCAGCCCAACCCCAGGTGGGGGGGCGGGCTGGGAGACCCAGTACTTC.